This entry concerns a single T cell receptor beta chain. Clones were sequenced by immunoSEQ multiplex PCR, and TCRdb holds only the in-frame ones, with some missing. The table lists some 40,000 clones, about 91% of them singletons. These data originate in a study of blood T cell repertoires in COVID-19. V lost 2 bases and J lost 3, with 12 bases in between. This CDR3 has 15 residues. Germline CDR1 reads SGHKS; CDR2 reads YYEKEE (reference sequence). V gene TRBV5-5 combines with J gene TRBJ2-1, with a possible D match to TRBD2 (7 bases). This TCR came from a woman older than 75 with acute or convalescent COVID-19. Sequences were obtained from peripheral blood. CDR3 in DNA: TGTGCCAGCAGCTTAAGAGGGGGGGACTACAATGAGCAGTTCTTC. The encoded protein is CASSLRGGDYNEQFF.